A single sample is the source of the 5 T cell receptor beta chains below, sequenced in a study of patients and donors after allogeneic stem cell transplantation. TCRdb fed the RT-PCR reads into MiXCR, producing one record per CDR3 protein. The repertoire holds about 960,000 distinct CDR3 sequences, with roughly 18% as singletons. Sequencing used blood, either unsorted or a sorted T cell fraction (not recorded which). The receptors were gathered from a human donor who was either an allogeneic HSCT recipient or a stem cell or donor lymphocyte infusion donor (not recorded which). It is not recorded whose cells these are; they may come from a transplant donor.

This clonotype was seen only a few times. The chain is built from TRBV27 and TRBJ2-3; D unresolved. The CDR3 loop spans 13 amino acids. CDR1 is MNHEY, CDR2 SMNVEV, per germline (reference sequence). V was cut by 1 base and J by 3 bases, with 5 bases left in between. CDR3 region: CASSLYETDTQYF. The CDR3 DNA follows: TGTGCCAGCAGTTTATATGAAACAGATACGCAGTATTTT.

The chain recombines TRBV7-3 with TRBJ2-1, with D unclear. Between the trimmed V and J ends, which lost 5 bases and 8 bases, there was a span of 13 bases. The germline gives CDR1 SGHTA, CDR2 FQGTGA. The CDR3 has 13 amino acids. CDR3 bases: TGTGCCAGCAGCCTACGGGTCTGGGATGAGCAGTTCTTC. This translates into CASSLRVWDEQFF.

The V call is TRBV7-9, the J call TRBJ1-5, with D possibly being TRBD1 (6 bases). The CDR3 loop spans 16 amino acids. Per the germline V gene, CDR1 is SEHNR and CDR2 is FQNEAQ (reference sequence). V was shortened by 6 bases and J by 3 bases, with 18 bases between the two germline ends. CDR3 sequence (DNA): TGTGCCAGCAGAAAAAGCGGCGGGGGCCCCAATCAGCCCCAGCATTTT. Encoded protein: CASRKSGGGPNQPQHF.

This clonotype was seen only a few times. The V call is TRBV6-4, the J call TRBJ2-1, with a weak D call TRBD1 (5 bases). The CDR3 has 16 residues. V shed 4 bases and J shed 0 bases, with 13 bases lying between them. From germline, CDR1 is MRHNA and CDR2 SNTAGT. DNA for the CDR3: TGTGCCAGCAGTGTAAGGGGATCGAGCTCCTACAATGAGCAGTTCTTC. It translates to CASSVRGSSSYNEQFF.

The chain uses TRBV7-2 and TRBJ1-4, with D possibly being TRBD1 (5 bases). Trimming pared 4 bases from V and 3 bases from J, leaving 12 bases between. This CDR3 comprises 15 residues. Looked up from germline, CDR1 is SGHTA and CDR2 is FQGNSA. CDR3 residues: CASSSTGTPNEKLFF. The CDR3 nucleotides are TGTGCCAGCAGCTCGACCGGGACCCCTAATGAAAAACTGTTTTTT.